Below, 30 T cell receptor beta chains from the same sample are listed, as sequenced in a study of T cells in Graves' hyperthyroidism and ophthalmopathy. Amplification targeted TCR beta CDR3 regions from RNA transcripts. When the TCR CDR3 underwent first-round RT-PCR, the HTBI primer set was used. One entry per CDR3 protein, called by TCRdb with MiXCR from the multiplex PCR reads. The sample yields hundreds of thousands of distinct CDR3 sequences, roughly 40% seen once. Source material: blood. These receptors all stem from a man between 18 and 29 years old with Graves' hyperthyroidism.

V is TRBV9 and J is TRBJ2-2; D remains ambiguous. Trimming stripped 4 bases from V and 4 bases from J, with 14 bases between. There are 15 residues in the CDR3. Germline lookup yields CDR1 SGDLS and CDR2 YYNGEE. CDR3 sequence (DNA): TGTGCCAGCAGCCCAACCCTACAGCTCACCGGGGAGCTGTTTTTT. This codes for CASSPTLQLTGELFF. Together with reference TRBV9 and TRBJ2-2, the CDR3 gives the full variable domain: DSGVTQTPKHLITATGQRVTLRCSPRSGDLSVYWYQQSLDQGLQFLIQYYNGEERAKGNILERFSAQQFPDLHSELNLSSLELGDSALYFCASSPTLQLTGELFFGEGSRLTVL.

This chain connects TRBV5-1 to TRBJ1-1, with a tentative D call TRBD1 (5 bases). The CDR3 length is 14 residues. Per the germline V gene, CDR1 is SGHRS and CDR2 is YFSETQ. V was pared by 4 bases and J by 7 bases, with 17 bases between. The CDR3 is CASSLGQGLNEAFF. The CDR3 nucleotides are TGCGCCAGCAGCCTCGGACAAGGCCTAAATGAAGCTTTCTTT.

V is TRBV18 and J is TRBJ2-7; D possibly corresponds to TRBD2 (6 bases). The CDR3 runs to 14 residues. The V gene's germline CDR1 is KGHSH and CDR2 LQKENI. V lost 4 bases to trimming and J lost 2 bases, with 12 bases between them. CDR3 nucleotides: TGTGCCAGCTCACGAGGGCGGGACCCCTACGAGCAGTACTTC. It is translated as CASSRGRDPYEQYF. Based on the CDR3 plus reference TRBV18 and TRBJ2-7, the full variable domain is NAGVMQNPRHLVRRRGQEARLRCSPMKGHSHVYWYRQLPEEGLKFMVYLQKENIIDESGMPKERFSAEFPKEGPSILRIQQVVRGDSAAYFCASSRGRDPYEQYFGPGTRLTVT.

This clonotype was picked up a small number of times. The CDR3 nucleotides are TGCAGTGCTAGAGATGGGGTTGTAACCGGGGAGCTGTTTTTT. This encodes CSARDGVVTGELFF. The rearrangement uses TRBV20-1 and TRBJ2-2; D gene ambiguous. CDR3 length equals 14 residues. The germline V gene encodes CDR1 DFQATT and CDR2 SNEGSKA (reference sequence). V gave up 0 bases and J gave up 5 bases, with 10 bases separating them.

The chain uses TRBV7-6 and TRBJ1-2, with 9 bases identical to TRBD1. V was clipped by 5 bases and J by 3 bases; unmatched bases: 7. The CDR3 totals 15 residues. CDR1 is SGHVS and CDR2 is FNYEAQ in the germline V gene. The CDR3 coding sequence is TGTGCCAGCAGCCCAGGGACAGGGTCATACTATGGCTACACCTTC. Translated: CASSPGTGSYYGYTF. Together with reference TRBV7-6 and TRBJ1-2, the CDR3 gives the full variable domain: GAGVSQSPRYKVTKRGQDVALRCDPISGHVSLYWYRQALGQGPEFLTYFNYEAQQDKSGLPNDRFSAERPEGSISTLTIQRTEQRDSAMYRCASSPGTGSYYGYTFGSGTRLTVV.

The genes are TRBV11-3 and TRBJ1-6, with a weak D call TRBD1 (5 bases). V was trimmed by 4 bases and J by 10 bases, leaving 11 bases between them. Germline V gives CDR1 SGHNT, CDR2 YENEEA. The length of the CDR3 is 13 residues. The CDR3 is CASSSRAGSPLHF. CDR3 nucleotide sequence: TGTGCCAGCAGCTCCAGGGCGGGCTCACCCCTCCACTTT.

This sequence joins TRBV10-3 and TRBJ1-1; D unresolved. Germline V CDR1 and CDR2: ENHRY, SYGVKD. V lost 2 bases and J lost 0, with 7 bases in between. The length of the CDR3 is 14 residues. CDR3: CAISEGPLNTEAFF. The CDR3 bases are TGTGCCATCAGTGAGGGACCCCTGAACACTGAAGCTTTCTTT.

The V and J genes are TRBV19 and TRBJ2-7, with D possibly TRBD1 on 5 matching bases. The J call is uncertain, as TRBJ2-5 better fits the DNA end. This CDR3 is 14 amino acids long. CDR1 is LNHDA and CDR2 is SQIVND in the germline V gene (reference sequence). This CDR3 reads CASSIVGRGETQYF. The CDR3 nucleotides read TGTGCCAGTAGTATAGTGGGGCGCGGAGAGACCCAGTACTTC.

The chain links TRBV7-3 to TRBJ1-1; D is ambiguous. There are 14 residues in the CDR3. Between the trimmed V and J ends, which lost 7 bases and 0 bases, there was a span of 12 bases. Per germline, CDR1 SGHTA and CDR2 FQGTGA. CDR3 loop: CASNTDFLNTEAFF. CDR3 DNA: TGTGCCAGCAACACAGATTTCCTGAACACTGAAGCTTTCTTT.

This clonotype was detected many times. The rearrangement joins TRBV20-1 to TRBJ1-1; D is undetermined. This CDR3 is 8 amino acids long. CDR1 is DFQATT, CDR2 SNEGSKA, per germline (reference sequence). With 6 bases removed from V and 11 bases from J, the gap between germline ends came to 7 bases. The CDR3 here is CSAPSAFF. The CDR3 nucleotides read TGCAGTGCCCCAAGCGCTTTCTTT.

This clonotype showed up just a few times. This chain connects TRBV5-4 to TRBJ2-7, with D possibly being TRBD2 (6 bases). The CDR3 is 14 amino acids. Deletions cut 4 bases from V and 5 bases from J, with 16 bases between. Germline V gene sequence: CDR1 SGHNT, CDR2 YYREEE (reference sequence). In DNA, the CDR3 is TGTGCCAGCAGCCAAGTTGGGGGGACTGACGAGCAGTACTTC. Translation gives CASSQVGGTDEQYF. Combining the CDR3 with reference TRBV5-4 and TRBJ2-7 gives the whole variable domain ETGVTQSPTHLIKTRGQQVTLRCSSQSGHNTVSWYQQALGQGPQFIFQYYREEENGRGNFPPRFSGLQFPNYSSELNVNALELDDSALYLCASSQVGGTDEQYFGPGTRLTVT.

The V and J genes are TRBV5-1 and TRBJ2-2, with 11 bases matching TRBD2. Germline V lookup: CDR1 SGHRS, CDR2 YFSETQ. V lost 0 bases and J lost 3; bases outside the gene matches: 7. CDR3 length: 18 amino acids. The CDR3 is CASSLALAGAVDTGELFF. The CDR3 coding sequence is TGCGCCAGCAGCTTGGCACTAGCGGGGGCCGTAGACACCGGGGAGCTGTTTTTT.

This clonotype occurred many times. The chain uses TRBV10-3 and TRBJ1-1; TRBD1 agrees at 10 bases. The ends lost 6 bases at V and 4 bases at J; junction bases unmatched: 5. CDR1 and CDR2 (germline): ENHRY, SYGVKD. CDR3 length equals 14 residues. DNA of the CDR3: TGTGCCATCAGGGGGGACAGGGGTGGCACTGAAGCTTTCTTT. Translation: CAIRGDRGGTEAFF.

The V gene is TRBV2, the J gene TRBJ1-2, with D tentatively TRBD1 (5 bases). CDR3 size: 16 residues. The V and J ends lost 2 bases and 4 bases respectively, with 17 bases between them. The germline CDR1 and CDR2 sequences are SNHLY and FYNNEI. This CDR3 is CASSEPRGLRGYGYTF. In DNA, the CDR3 is TGTGCCAGCAGTGAACCCCGGGGCCTTCGCGGCTATGGCTACACCTTC.

The chain recombines TRBV4-2 with TRBJ2-5, with 10 bases fitting TRBD2. V gave up 0 bases and J gave up 5 bases; unmatched junction bases: 0. CDR1 LGHNA and CDR2 YNFKEQ come from the germline V gene. The CDR3 has 14 amino acids. The DNA of the CDR3 is TGTGCCAGCAGCCAAGAGGGACTAGCGGAGACCCAGTACTTC. The encoded protein is CASSQEGLAETQYF.

The chain has TRBV25-1 and TRBJ2-7, with a possible D match to TRBD2 (5 bases). Germline assignment: CDR1 MGHDK and CDR2 SYGVNS. Trimming stripped 5 bases from V and 5 bases from J, with 19 bases between. The CDR3 extends over 15 amino acids. The CDR3 spells CASSYGVGLRDEQYF. In DNA form, the CDR3 reads TGTGCCAGCAGTTACGGTGTAGGCCTGCGGGACGAGCAGTACTTC.

Many counts were recorded for this clonotype. The J gene is TRBJ1-6, the V gene TRBV5-1; TRBD1 is a possible D gene (6 bases). Germline CDR1 is SGHRS and CDR2 is YFSETQ. The CDR3 spans 16 residues. V shed 2 bases and J shed 8 bases, with 17 bases lying between them. CDR3 amino acids: CASSFSTGGADSPLHF. The CDR3 bases are TGCGCCAGCAGCTTCTCAACGGGGGGCGCCGATTCACCCCTCCACTTT.

This chain uses TRBV2 with TRBJ2-7; 8 bases agree with TRBD1. This CDR3 has 15 amino acids. J lost 8 bases, V lost 5 bases, and 14 bases had no gene match. Germline-derived CDR1 and CDR2 are SNHLY and FYNNEI. The CDR3 nucleotides are TGTGCCAGCAGTTTAGACGGACAGGGCCCGAACAAGCAGTACTTC. This codes for CASSLDGQGPNKQYF.

This clonotype was seen only a few times. This chain links TRBV15 with TRBJ2-5, with D uncertain. Germline CDR1 reads LNHNV; CDR2 reads YYDKDF (reference sequence). The CDR3 length is 12 residues. With 3 bases removed from V and 5 bases from J, the gap between germline ends came to 7 bases. CDR3 bases: TGTGCCACCAGCAGCGAAGGGGAGACCCAGTACTTC. Its protein product is CATSSEGETQYF.

This clonotype turned up a few times. The chain couples TRBV20-1 to TRBJ2-7, with D hard to call. Per germline, CDR1 DFQATT and CDR2 SNEGSKA (reference sequence). V lost 1 base and J 2 bases, leaving 12 bases between the germline ends. This CDR3 contains 14 residues. The CDR3: CSARVQGKAYEQYF. CDR3 nucleotide sequence: TGCAGTGCTAGAGTTCAAGGGAAGGCCTACGAGCAGTACTTC.

The genes are TRBV5-1 and TRBJ2-7; D not certain. CDR1 and CDR2 from the germline V gene are SGHRS and YFSETQ. There are 13 residues in the CDR3. Deletions cut 0 bases from V and 2 bases from J, with 6 bases between. The CDR3 spells CASSLDLTYEQYF. The CDR3 bases are TGCGCCAGCAGCTTGGACCTAACCTACGAGCAGTACTTC.

This clonotype was counted ten times or more. CDR3 DNA: TGTGCCAGCAGCGCGATGGGGGAGAACACTGAAGCTTTCTTT. It yields the protein CASSAMGENTEAFF. The chain combines TRBV9 with TRBJ1-1; D is perhaps TRBD1 (5 bases). Deletions cut 3 bases from V and 1 base from J, with 10 bases between. The germline V gene has CDR1 SGDLS and CDR2 YYNGEE. The CDR3 contains 14 residues.

This clonotype was picked up a small number of times. Compared with germline, one end of the junction differs, possibly owing to a read error. The chain links TRBV7-9 to TRBJ1-2; the D gene is possibly TRBD1 (6 bases). This CDR3 is 14 amino acids long. Germline V gene sequence: CDR1 SEHNR, CDR2 FQNEAQ (reference sequence). This CDR3 reads CASSQVPRGYGYTF. In nucleotides, the CDR3 is TGCGCCAGCAGCCAAGTTCCCAGGGGCTATGGCTACACCTTC.

The V gene is TRBV9, the J gene TRBJ2-7; 7 bases match TRBD1. CDR1 and CDR2 (germline): SGDLS, YYNGEE. The V segment lost 1 base and the J segment 5 bases; nucleotides outside the gene matches: 3. The CDR3 is 13 residues long. CDR3 in DNA: TGTGCCAGCAGCGTAAAAGGGGGCAACGAGCAGTACTTC. As protein: CASSVKGGNEQYF.

Only a few counts were recorded for this clonotype. The chain uses TRBV12-3 or TRBV12-4 and TRBJ2-7, with 7 bases aligning to TRBD1. The CDR3 is 13 amino acids. After removal of 7 bases from V and 3 bases from J, the junction contained 6 bases not matched to a gene. CDR3: CASKTGSSYEQYF. In nucleotides, the CDR3 is TGTGCCAGCAAGACAGGGTCCAGCTACGAGCAGTACTTC.

As for this clonotype: Germline and junction disagree at one end, which may indicate a read error. The chain employs TRBV10-3 and TRBJ2-7; D unresolved. The germline gives CDR1 ENHRY, CDR2 SYGVKD. The CDR3 has 15 residues. The CDR3 here is CASSEYLVGSYEQYF. The CDR3 DNA reads as TGTGCCAGCAGTGAATATTTAGTGGGCAGCTACGAGCAGTACTTC.

This clonotype was counted between two and nine times. The chain combines TRBV7-9 with TRBJ1-5; possibly TRBD1 for D (5 bases). V dropped 7 bases and J dropped 3 bases, with 16 bases sitting between them. This CDR3 is built from 15 residues. Germline V CDR1 and CDR2: SEHNR, FQNEAQ (reference sequence). For the CDR3, the DNA is TGTGCCAGCACCCGAGACGGGGGGATCAATCAGCCCCAGCATTTT. Translated, it gives CASTRDGGINQPQHF.

This chain links TRBV7-2 with TRBJ1-1, with D hard to call. The ends were cut back, 8 bases at V and 1 base at J, with 14 bases in the middle. From germline, CDR1 is SGHTA and CDR2 FQGNSA. The CDR3 has 14 amino acids. The DNA of the CDR3 is TGTGCCAGCTCACCGGACGGACGGAACACTGAAGCTTTCTTT. Translated, it gives CASSPDGRNTEAFF.

This clonotype was counted ten times or more. The chain couples TRBV9 to TRBJ1-1; D gene uncertain. The CDR3 loop spans 14 amino acids. Trimming removed 0 bases from V and 0 bases from J, with 6 bases in between. From germline, CDR1 is SGDLS and CDR2 YYNGEE. CDR3: CASSVDSLNTEAFF. Here the CDR3 DNA reads TGTGCCAGCAGCGTAGACAGTCTGAACACTGAAGCTTTCTTT.

The chain couples TRBV12-3 or TRBV12-4 to TRBJ2-7; 8 bases map to TRBD2. The V segment lost 2 bases and the J segment 6 bases; nucleotides outside the gene matches: 6. The CDR3 extends over 14 amino acids. For the CDR3, the DNA is TGTGCCAGCAGTTTATCCGGGGGGGCAACCGAGCAGTACTTC. Translated: CASSLSGGATEQYF.